The 27 T cell receptor beta chains below were found in one sample sequenced in a study of cytomegalovirus exposure and HLA in healthy donors. In the PCR, 60 Vbeta and 13 Jbeta primers were used. Sequencing used immunoSEQ multiplex PCR; TCRdb keeps in-frame clones, though not all of them. Its table lists 150,000 to 200,000 clones. The sequenced sample was PBMCs. All receptors derive from a man aged 25 to 45 in good health and CMV-seronegative.

The chain joins TRBV4-1 to TRBJ1-5; 9 nucleotides agree with TRBD1. The germline gives CDR1 MGHRA, CDR2 YSYEKL. The V gene end was trimmed by 3 bases and the J gene end by 3 bases; junction bases not matched to a gene: 9. The CDR3 totals 17 residues. CDR3 residues: CASSHRTGGLNNQPQHF. The CDR3 DNA is TGCGCCAGCAGCCATCGAACAGGGGGCTTGAACAATCAGCCCCAGCATTTT.

The CDR3 spells CASSLALTGSGELFF. As DNA, the CDR3 is TGCGCCAGCAGCTTGGCCCTGACAGGCAGCGGGGAGCTGTTTTTT. J is TRBJ2-2 and V is TRBV5-1; D is possibly TRBD1 (6 bases). The germline gives CDR1 SGHRS, CDR2 YFSETQ. With 0 bases removed from V and 7 bases from J, the gap between germline ends came to 13 bases. The CDR3 extends over 15 amino acids.

This chain links TRBV6-1 with TRBJ2-5; possibly TRBD2 for D (6 bases). The J call is in doubt because the DNA end fits TRBJ2-7 better. In germline, CDR1 is MNHNS, CDR2 SASEGT. This CDR3 contains 16 residues. CDR3 in DNA: TGTGCCAGCAGTGAAGGGGGTAGCGGAGTTTCCTACGAGCAGTACTTC. Its protein product is CASSEGGSGVSYEQYF.

The CDR3 nucleotides read TGTGCCAGCAGCCTAAAACGGACACTGAACACTGAAGCTTTCTTT. Translated, it gives CASSLKRTLNTEAFF. The chain has TRBV6-1 and TRBJ1-1; weak D call: TRBD1 (5 bases). V was clipped by 6 bases and J by 0 bases, with 14 bases between them. Germline CDR1 and CDR2: MNHNS and SASEGT. This CDR3 contains 15 residues.

The chain joins TRBV6-1 to TRBJ1-3, with D perhaps TRBD1 (5 bases). The CDR3 is 16 residues long. In germline, CDR1 is MNHNS, CDR2 SASEGT. The V end was cut by 2 bases, the J end by 0 bases, with 11 bases between. The CDR3 DNA follows: TGTGCCAGCAGTGAATGGGGAGGGACCTCTGGAAACACCATATATTTT. It specifies CASSEWGGTSGNTIYF.

The chain carries TRBV30 and TRBJ2-1; tentative D call: TRBD2 (5 bases). The CDR3 runs to 16 residues. Germline V lookup: CDR1 GTSNPN, CDR2 SVGIG (reference sequence). The V gene lost 0 bases and the J gene lost 0 bases, with 12 bases spanning the gap. CDR3 nucleotides: TGTGCCTGGAGTGTCGGGTCGGGGAGCTCCTACAATGAGCAGTTCTTC. It yields the protein CAWSVGSGSSYNEQFF. Drawing the rest from reference TRBV30 and TRBJ2-1, the complete variable domain is SQTIHQWPATLVQPVGSPLSLECTVEGTSNPNLYWYRQAAGRGLQLLFYSVGIGQISSEVPQNLSASRPQDRQFILSSKKLLLSDSGFYLCAWSVGSGSSYNEQFFGPGTRLTVL.

V usage is TRBV9 and J usage is TRBJ2-7, with D perhaps matching TRBD2 (5 bases). Germline V gene data show CDR1 as SGDLS and CDR2 as YYNGEE. The CDR3 spans 13 residues. V gave up 3 bases and J gave up 7 bases, with 14 bases separating them. The CDR3 is CASSAEIRGEQYF. CDR3 coding DNA: TGTGCCAGCAGCGCCGAGATTCGGGGAGAGCAGTACTTC.

The DNA for the CDR3 is TGTGCCAGCAGCACCTATGATTCAGGGGGCGCGGGTGGCTACACCTTC. This codes for CASSTYDSGGAGGYTF. The chain carries TRBV7-9 and TRBJ1-2, with 8 bases fitting TRBD1. Trimming cost V 5 bases and J 7 bases; bases outside gene matches: 15. From germline, CDR1 is SEHNR and CDR2 FQNEAQ (reference sequence). The CDR3 runs 16 residues.

The chain carries TRBV7-9 and TRBJ1-4; the D is unclear. CDR3 size: 13 residues. The germline CDR1 and CDR2 sequences are SEHNR and FQNEAQ (reference sequence). Trimming cost V 5 bases and J 4 bases, with 8 bases left between them. The CDR3 nucleotides are TGTGCCAGCAGCCACGGGAGTAATGAAAAACTGTTTTTT. The encoded protein is CASSHGSNEKLFF.

This rearrangement joins TRBV5-1 to TRBJ2-7, with D possibly matching TRBD1 (6 bases). Trimming pared 3 bases from V and 7 bases from J, leaving 8 bases between. This CDR3 contains 11 residues. Germline assignment: CDR1 SGHRS and CDR2 YFSETQ. The CDR3 bases are TGCGCCAGCAGCTACGACAGGGAGCAGTACTTC. Its translation: CASSYDREQYF.

The V call is TRBV19, the J call TRBJ2-7; 9 bases align to TRBD1. Per the germline V gene, CDR1 is LNHDA and CDR2 is SQIVND (reference sequence). CDR3 size: 12 residues. The chain's CDR3 is CATCGTGNEQYF. The CDR3 DNA sequence: TGTGCAACCTGCGGGACAGGGAACGAGCAGTACTTC.

The chain is built from TRBV6-5 and TRBJ2-3, with D maybe TRBD2 (5 bases). Per germline, CDR1 MNHEY and CDR2 SVGAGI. CDR3 size: 15 residues. The ends were cut back, 4 bases at V and 2 bases at J, with 13 bases in the middle. The CDR3 DNA reads as TGTGCCAGCAGTTCCCGGAAACTAGTCACAGATACGCAGTATTTT. Its protein is CASSSRKLVTDTQYF.

This chain links TRBV11-3 with TRBJ2-3; D gene unclear. V was cut by 2 bases and J by 1 base, with 7 bases left in between. Germline V gene data show CDR1 as SGHNT and CDR2 as YENEEA. The CDR3 extends over 14 amino acids. The CDR3, as DNA: TGTGCCAGCAGCTTACGGGTGGGCACAGATACGCAGTATTTT. Amino acid sequence: CASSLRVGTDTQYF.

The rearrangement links TRBV29-1 to TRBJ1-5, with 9 bases identical to TRBD1. V lost 6 bases, J lost 4 bases, and 4 bases stayed unmatched. The germline CDR1 and CDR2 sequences are SQVTM and ANQGSEA. The CDR3 runs 13 residues. The CDR3 nucleotides are TGCAGCGTAGGACAGGGGAGGAATCAGCCCCAGCATTTT. Translating it yields CSVGQGRNQPQHF.

The chain recombines TRBV27 with TRBJ2-3; 9 bases agree with TRBD1. With V trimmed by 1 base and J by 1 base, 3 bases remained unmatched. This CDR3 comprises 16 residues. Germline loops: CDR1 MNHEY, CDR2 SMNVEV (reference sequence). The DNA for the CDR3 is TGTGCCAGCAGTTTATTGGGGGACAGGGGCACAGATACGCAGTATTTT. Its translation: CASSLLGDRGTDTQYF.

The chain links TRBV9 to TRBJ2-5, with TRBD2 as a possible D gene (5 bases). Near its end, the DNA agrees better with TRBJ2-7, so the J call may be wrong. The V gene's germline CDR1 is SGDLS and CDR2 YYNGEE. The length of the CDR3 is 14 residues. CDR3 in DNA: TGTGCCAGCAGCGTAGGTGGGAGTTCCTACGAGCAGTACTTC. It codes for CASSVGGSSYEQYF.

The chain is built from TRBV6-1 and TRBJ2-3, with 9 positions matching TRBD2. V dropped 3 bases and J dropped 4; count of bases not matched to a gene: 8. The CDR3 loop spans 16 amino acids. CDR1 MNHNS and CDR2 SASEGT come from the germline V gene. The CDR3 region is CASSEFGAGGSDTQYF. DNA of the CDR3: TGTGCCAGCAGTGAGTTCGGAGCGGGAGGATCAGATACGCAGTATTTT.

Note on this clone: Other DNA sequences from this sample encode an identical CDR3 as well. J is TRBJ2-3 and V is TRBV4-3; the match to TRBD2 covers 8 bases. CDR3 length: 16 amino acids. V lost 1 base and J lost 0; bases outside the gene matches: 3. Germline V gene lookup returns CDR1 LGHNA and CDR2 YSLEER. The CDR3 coding sequence is TGCGCCAGCAGCCAAGGGCTAGCGGGTAGCACAGATACGCAGTATTTT. This encodes CASSQGLAGSTDTQYF.

CDR3 DNA: TGTGCCAGCAGCCAAGAGACAGGGAAGACCCAGTACTTC. Its translation is CASSQETGKTQYF. The rearrangement links TRBV14 to TRBJ2-5, with TRBD1 matching 7 bases. This CDR3 is 13 amino acids long. Losses at the gene ends were 0 bases for V and 6 bases for J; bases not matched to a gene: 1. Germline V gives CDR1 SGHDN, CDR2 FVKESK.

The V and J genes are TRBV28 and TRBJ2-1; 7 bases map to TRBD1. The CDR3 totals 13 residues. Germline CDR1 MDHEN, CDR2 SYDVKM. Trimming took 4 bases from V and 10 from J; bases not matched to a gene: 7. CDR3 protein: CASSWGTAGEQFF. CDR3 bases: TGTGCCAGCAGTTGGGGGACAGCAGGGGAGCAGTTCTTC.

CDR3 DNA sequence: TGCAGCGTTCCTGGGCTTGTCTCAGGTGGCTACACCTTC. Residues: CSVPGLVSGGYTF. The chain carries TRBV29-1 and TRBJ1-2; D remains ambiguous. The ends were cut back, 5 bases at V and 7 bases at J, with 17 bases in the middle. Per germline, CDR1 SQVTM and CDR2 ANQGSEA. The CDR3 loop spans 13 amino acids.

This chain connects TRBV5-5 to TRBJ2-3, with 13 bases identical to TRBD2. V was clipped by 4 bases and J by 4 bases; unmatched bases: 6. The CDR3 runs to 16 residues. Germline assignment: CDR1 SGHKS and CDR2 YYEKEE (reference sequence). Here the CDR3 reads CASSQTSGRVSDTQYF. The CDR3 DNA sequence: TGTGCCAGCAGCCAAACTAGCGGGAGGGTCTCAGATACGCAGTATTTT.

CDR3 amino acids: CATSRQGAGETQYF. The CDR3 nucleotides are TGTGCCACATCTCGACAGGGGGCAGGAGAGACCCAGTACTTC. V usage is TRBV2 and J usage is TRBJ2-5, with 10 positions matching TRBD1. J gave up 4 bases and V 10 bases, and 9 bases lay outside the gene matches. This CDR3 is built from 14 residues. Per germline, CDR1 SNHLY and CDR2 FYNNEI.

The chain couples TRBV6-1 to TRBJ2-1, with 9 positions matching TRBD2. Germline-derived CDR1 and CDR2 are MNHNS and SASEGT. Losses at the gene ends were 9 bases for V and 8 bases for J; bases not matched to a gene: 8. The CDR3 has 13 residues. CDR3 region: CASWTSVQDEQFF. CDR3 DNA sequence: TGTGCCAGTTGGACTAGCGTCCAGGATGAGCAGTTCTTC.

This chain joins TRBV28 and TRBJ1-3, with a possible D match to TRBD1 (6 bases). V gave up 4 bases and J gave up 0 bases, with 10 bases separating them. CDR1 is MDHEN and CDR2 is SYDVKM in the germline V gene. The length of the CDR3 is 15 residues. CDR3 region: CASSSPGDSGNTIYF. CDR3 nucleotides: TGTGCCAGCAGTTCGCCAGGGGACTCTGGAAACACCATATATTTT.

The gene calls are TRBV10-3 and TRBJ2-5, with 7 bases that match TRBD1. The CDR3 extends over 15 amino acids. Germline CDR1 ENHRY, CDR2 SYGVKD. With 2 bases clipped from V and 0 bases from J, the junction kept 3 bases outside the gene matches. The CDR3 DNA reads TGTGCCATCAGTGAGGCCAGGGGGAACCAAGAGACCCAGTACTTC. Translating gives CAISEARGNQETQYF.

The rearrangement joins TRBV7-3 to TRBJ2-1; perhaps TRBD1 as D (6 bases). Per the germline V gene, CDR1 is SGHTA and CDR2 is FQGTGA. Trimming shortened V by 4 bases and J by 8 bases, and 21 bases separated the two germline ends. CDR3 length: 16 amino acids. This chain's CDR3 is CASSSQGGFSQDEQFF. The CDR3 coding sequence is TGTGCCAGCAGCTCACAGGGCGGTTTTTCGCAGGATGAGCAGTTCTTC.